The entry below gives a single T cell receptor (beta chain) sequence along with its context. No antigen is known for it. Germline and genes here are mouse. The CDR3 end lies 4 residues beyond the end of the read and is filled in from the germline J gene. This entry comes from a study of CD8+ T cells in alopecia areata. Overall study context: Grafting placed skin from approximately 6-13-month-old C3H/HeJ donors with spontaneous alopecia onto approximately 7-11-week-old female C3H/HeJ mice. The study, taken as a whole, reports: Among the cells sequenced in scalp samples are also the resident alphabeta T cells of normal skin. Shared TCR sequences were less clear between patients than in mice, possibly partly from HLA diversity. Greater clonality was observed in lesional scalp samples, especially alopecia totalis/universalis, versus normal scalp.

After isolation, RNA underwent reverse transcription to generate cDNA as the sequencing template. Generated by immunoSEQ multiplex PCR, the TCRdb table keeps only in-frame clones and is missing some. In total the sample includes about 120,000 clones, none of them seen once. Per the germline V gene, CDR1 is NSQYPW and CDR2 is LRSPGD (reference sequence). The CDR3 length is 15 residues. V trimming: 4 bases; J trimming: 3 bases; junction bases outside the gene matches: 3. The sequencing sample was made of lesional skin. This TCR was recovered from a C3H/HeJ mouse with alopecia areata. MHC haplotype of the mouse line: H2-k. The chain recombines TRBV1 with TRBJ2-1, with TRBD2 matching 10 bases. CDR3 DNA, as far as it was read: TGCACCTGCAGTGGTAACTGGGGGGGCTATGCT. It translates to CTCSGNWGGYA. The whole CDR3 is CTCSGNWGGYAEQFF. Filled out from reference TRBV1 and TRBJ2-1, the complete variable domain reads VTLLEQNPRWRLVPRGQAVNLRCILKNSQYPWMSWYQQDLQKQLQWLFTLRSPGDKEVKSLPGADYLATRVTDTELRLQVANMSQGRTLYCTCSGNWGGYAEQFFGPGTRLTVL.